The 26 T cell receptor beta chains reported below all come from one sample, sequenced in a study of blood T cell repertoires in COVID-19. Only in-frame clones appear in the TCRdb table, and some are missing; sequencing was by immunoSEQ multiplex PCR. This table has 130,000 or so clones, more than 75% appearing once. Sequencing was performed on peripheral blood. These receptors all come from a woman in her 70s with COVID-19, enrolled during active disease.

The chain joins TRBV7-8 to TRBJ2-2; D unclear. Germline loops: CDR1 SGHVS, CDR2 FQNEAQ. The ends were cut back, 1 base at V and 4 bases at J, with 4 bases in the middle. The CDR3 sequence is 13 residues long. CDR3 in DNA: TGTGCCAGCAGCTTAGGGGCCACCGGGGAGCTGTTTTTT. This codes for CASSLGATGELFF.

The chain combines TRBV27 with TRBJ1-5, with D tentatively TRBD1 (5 bases). V lost 3 bases and J lost 3, with 15 bases in between. CDR1 MNHEY and CDR2 SMNVEV come from the germline V gene (reference sequence). This CDR3 spans 16 amino acids. The CDR3 loop reads CASSLMGLAYNQPQHF. The CDR3 region has the DNA TGTGCCAGCAGTTTGATGGGGCTCGCGTACAATCAGCCCCAGCATTTT.

The gene calls are TRBV3-1 (or the pseudogene TRBV3-2) and TRBJ1-6; a possible D gene is TRBD1 (6 bases). The germline V and J ends were trimmed by 6 bases and 2 bases, with 11 bases remaining between them. Germline-derived CDR1 and CDR2 are LGHDT and YNNKEL (reference sequence). The CDR3 runs 15 residues. The CDR3 sequence is CASRNRETYNSPLHF. DNA for the CDR3: TGTGCCAGCAGGAACAGGGAGACCTATAATTCACCCCTCCACTTT.

This clone showed up just once. This chain connects TRBV27 to TRBJ2-7, with TRBD1 as a possible D gene (6 bases). Per the germline V gene, CDR1 is MNHEY and CDR2 is SMNVEV (reference sequence). CDR3 size: 16 residues. V lost 2 bases to trimming and J lost 6 bases, with 20 bases between them. This CDR3 is CASSLRARGGRGEQYF. The CDR3 nucleotides read TGTGCCAGCAGTTTAAGGGCCAGAGGGGGAAGAGGCGAGCAGTACTTC.

The CDR3 bases are TGTGCCAGCTCAGAAGACAGGACGAACACCGGGGAGCTGTTTTTT. It specifies CASSEDRTNTGELFF. The rearrangement uses TRBV18 and TRBJ2-2; the D gene is possibly TRBD1 (6 bases). The V end was cut by 5 bases, the J end by 0 bases, with 10 bases between. CDR1 and CDR2 from the germline V gene are KGHSH and LQKENI. This CDR3 spans 15 amino acids.

This clone appeared a single time. The V gene is TRBV21-1, the J gene TRBJ2-1; TRBD1 reflects the table's D call only, with no check against the DNA. TRBV21-1 is marked as a pseudogene. This CDR3 region has 16 residues. CDR3 in DNA: TGTGCCAGCAGCGAGATTCCGGGACAGGAGGACAATGAGCAGTTCTTC. Translating gives CASSEIPGQEDNEQFF.

The rearrangement links TRBV13 to TRBJ1-2, with D hard to call. Germline V lookup: CDR1 PRHDT, CDR2 FYEKMQ (reference sequence). This CDR3 spans 12 amino acids. With 3 bases removed from V and 7 bases from J, the gap between germline ends came to 9 bases. CDR3 amino acids: CASSFALSGYTF. The CDR3 nucleotides are TGTGCCAGCAGCTTTGCGTTGAGTGGCTACACCTTC.

The V and J genes are TRBV5-1 and TRBJ2-5; D call uncertain. Trimming left V 0 bases short and J 2 bases short, with 11 bases between. CDR1 is SGHRS, CDR2 YFSETQ, per germline. The CDR3 runs 15 residues. CDR3 in amino acids: CASSLGLLQQETQYF. DNA of the CDR3: TGCGCCAGCAGCTTGGGACTTTTACAACAAGAGACCCAGTACTTC.

The chain recombines TRBV2 with TRBJ2-5, with D possibly matching TRBD2 (5 bases). CDR1 is SNHLY, CDR2 FYNNEI, per germline. The V gene lost 6 bases and the J gene lost 5 bases, with 13 bases spanning the gap. CDR3 length: 13 residues. The CDR3 loop is CASRDELGETQYF. CDR3 in DNA: TGTGCCAGCAGGGACGAACTAGGGGAGACCCAGTACTTC.

This rearrangement joins TRBV3-1 (or the pseudogene TRBV3-2) to TRBJ2-6; D is perhaps TRBD2 (5 bases). Germline V gives CDR1 LGHDT, CDR2 YNNKEL (reference sequence). Trimming took off 5 bases at V and 1 base at J, with 21 bases between the two ends. CDR3 length: 19 amino acids. CDR3: CASSGPEGRRSSGANVLTF. DNA for the CDR3: TGTGCCAGCAGCGGCCCAGAGGGTCGCCGGAGTTCTGGGGCCAACGTCCTGACTTTC.

The V and J genes are TRBV11-3 and TRBJ2-3; 7 bases are a match to TRBD2. V shed 5 bases and J 3 bases; nucleotides not matched to a gene: 5. This CDR3 comprises 14 residues. Looked up from germline, CDR1 is SGHNT and CDR2 is YENEEA. CDR3 DNA sequence: TGTGCCAGCAGCACCGGACTAGTGACAGATACGCAGTATTTT. Encoded protein: CASSTGLVTDTQYF.

The genes are TRBV28 and TRBJ2-6, with a possible D match to TRBD1 (6 bases). The V and J ends lost 5 bases and 4 bases respectively, with 12 bases between them. Germline CDR1 and CDR2: MDHEN and SYDVKM. The CDR3 has 15 residues. CDR3 sequence: CASSAPGAGANVLTF. The CDR3 region has the DNA TGTGCCAGCAGTGCCCCAGGGGCCGGGGCCAACGTCCTGACTTTC.

The V gene is TRBV27, the J gene TRBJ2-6; TRBD2 might be the D (6 bases). CDR1 and CDR2 from the germline V gene are MNHEY and SMNVEV (reference sequence). The CDR3 covers 17 residues. V was clipped by 6 bases and J by 0 bases, with 15 bases between them. Here the CDR3 reads CASSHMAGHSGANVLTF. The CDR3 DNA sequence: TGTGCCAGCAGCCATATGGCGGGGCACTCTGGGGCCAACGTCCTGACTTTC.

The V call is TRBV7-2, the J call TRBJ2-1, with 10 bases that match TRBD2. CDR3 size: 15 residues. J gave up 5 bases and V 6 bases, and 7 bases lay outside the gene matches. Germline V lookup: CDR1 SGHTA, CDR2 FQGNSA. The CDR3: CASRITSGAHNEQFF. In DNA form, the CDR3 reads TGTGCCAGCAGAATCACTAGCGGGGCGCACAATGAGCAGTTCTTC.

The J gene is TRBJ2-3, the V gene TRBV7-3; 10 nucleotides line up with TRBD2. The CDR3 is 16 residues long. V shed 5 bases and J 6 bases; nucleotides not matched to a gene: 11. The germline gives CDR1 SGHTA, CDR2 FQGTGA. CDR3 DNA sequence: TGTGCCAGCAGCAAAATAGCGGGGGGTTCCATTGATACGCAGTATTTT. Translating gives CASSKIAGGSIDTQYF.

CDR3 in DNA: TGTGCCAGCATTCCCGGACAGGGGACTCCCTACGAGCAGTACTTC. Encoded protein: CASIPGQGTPYEQYF. The V call is TRBV6-5, the J call TRBJ2-7, with 9 bases that match TRBD1. Germline V gene data show CDR1 as MNHEY and CDR2 as SVGAGI. J gave up 2 bases and V 7 bases, and 9 bases lay outside the gene matches. CDR3 size: 15 residues.

This chain uses TRBV11-2 with TRBJ2-7, with a weak D call TRBD2 (6 bases). The germline gives CDR1 SGHAT, CDR2 FQNNGV. The CDR3 sequence is 16 residues long. The ends were cut back, 3 bases at V and 6 bases at J, with 21 bases in the middle. CDR3 in amino acids: CASSLTTSKAPVEQYF. CDR3 sequence (DNA): TGTGCCAGCAGCTTGACGACTAGTAAGGCCCCCGTCGAGCAGTACTTC. Full variable domain (outside the CDR3, taken from reference TRBV11-2 and TRBJ2-7): EAGVAQSPRYKIIEKRQSVAFWCNPISGHATLYWYQQILGQGPKLLIQFQNNGVVDDSQLPKDRFSAERLKGVDSTLKIQPAKLEDSAVYLCASSLTTSKAPVEQYFGPGTRLTVT.

The chain combines TRBV25-1 with TRBJ1-6; 11 positions match TRBD1. J gave up 10 bases and V 5 bases, and 7 bases lay outside the gene matches. Germline V lookup: CDR1 MGHDK, CDR2 SYGVNS. There are 15 residues in the CDR3. DNA for the CDR3: TGTGCCAGCAGTAGGACAGGGGGCCCTCTCTCACCCCTCCACTTT. This translates into CASSRTGGPLSPLHF.

The chain recombines TRBV7-2 with TRBJ1-3, with D uncertain. CDR1 is SGHTA and CDR2 is FQGNSA in the germline V gene. V was clipped by 2 bases and J by 4 bases, with 3 bases between them. This CDR3 comprises 12 residues. The CDR3 reads CASSLSGNTIYF. CDR3 nucleotide sequence: TGTGCCAGCAGCTTATCGGGAAACACCATATATTTT.

This sequence joins TRBV14 and TRBJ2-5; D remains unclear. Germline loops: CDR1 SGHDN, CDR2 FVKESK. Trimming pared 1 base from V and 5 bases from J, leaving 5 bases between. CDR3 length equals 12 residues. The CDR3: CASSQVRETQYF. The CDR3 DNA reads as TGTGCCAGCAGCCAAGTCCGGGAGACCCAGTACTTC.

The chain carries TRBV4-1 and TRBJ2-1, with TRBD1 as a possible D gene (6 bases). This CDR3 has 16 residues. From germline, CDR1 is MGHRA and CDR2 YSYEKL. V was trimmed by 2 bases and J by 0 bases, leaving 11 bases between them. CDR3 coding DNA: TGCGCCAGCAGCCAACCCGGGACACTCTCCTACAATGAGCAGTTCTTC. Protein product: CASSQPGTLSYNEQFF.

The chain recombines TRBV15 with TRBJ2-2, with D unclear. Germline V CDR1 and CDR2: LNHNV, YYDKDF (reference sequence). The CDR3 consists of 14 residues. With 1 base removed from V and 2 bases from J, the gap between germline ends came to 5 bases. Here the CDR3 DNA reads TGTGCCACCAGCAGAGGAGCCAACACCGGGGAGCTGTTTTTT. The encoded protein is CATSRGANTGELFF. The full variable domain, completed using reference TRBV15 and TRBJ2-2, is DAMVIQNPRYQVTQFGKPVTLSCSQTLNHNVMYWYQQKSSQAPKLLFHYYDKDFNNEADTPDNFQSRRPNTSFCFLDIRSPGLGDTAMYLCATSRGANTGELFFGEGSRLTVL.

This clone was seen only once. This chain uses TRBV2 with TRBJ2-2; possible D gene TRBD2, 6 bases. From germline, CDR1 is SNHLY and CDR2 FYNNEI. With 8 bases removed from V and 2 bases from J, the gap between germline ends came to 12 bases. CDR3 length: 14 amino acids. The DNA of the CDR3 is TGTGCCAGCGGCGGGATTCTCAACACCGGGGAGCTGTTTTTT. Protein: CASGGILNTGELFF.

The CDR3 reads CASSYIGTSVKETQYF. The CDR3 nucleotides read TGTGCCAGCAGTTACATAGGGACTAGCGTTAAAGAGACCCAGTACTTC. This chain uses TRBV6-2 or TRBV6-3 with TRBJ2-5; TRBD2 matches 10 bases. The CDR3 sequence is 16 residues long. CDR1 MNHEY and CDR2 SVGEGT come from the germline V gene. V shed 2 bases, J shed 3 bases, and the junction held 6 bases outside the gene matches.

The chain's CDR3 is CASSLGGRSSTNEKLFF. The CDR3 DNA reads TGCGCCAGCAGCTTGGGGGGGCGGAGTTCAACTAATGAAAAACTGTTTTTT. V and J are TRBV5-1 and TRBJ1-4; TRBD1 is a possible D gene (6 bases). This CDR3 region has 17 residues. Trimming cost V 0 bases and J 0 bases, with 12 bases left between them. Germline CDR1 SGHRS, CDR2 YFSETQ.

V is TRBV7-6 and J is TRBJ2-2; 11 bases fit TRBD1. The length of the CDR3 is 19 residues. The ends lost 2 bases at V and 0 bases at J; junction bases unmatched: 8. Germline assignment: CDR1 SGHVS and CDR2 FNYEAQ. The CDR3 nucleotides read TGTGCCAGCAGCTTAAGGCGGTGGGGACAGGGGGCGAACACCGGGGAGCTGTTTTTT. Amino acids: CASSLRRWGQGANTGELFF.